This T cell receptor (beta chain) was captured by sequencing in a study of T cell repertoires in cytomegalovirus infection (dated by TCRdb to between 2019 and 2020). Background on the whole study: Because public TCR beta signatures pointed to carriage of CMV infection together with the matching HLA type, the HLA type of each donor mattered for the analysis. What the study reported, not specific to this receptor: In both this cohort and an independent roughly 350-donor cohort, the cumulative frequency of public TCR beta family members distinguished carriers of CMV infection plus the relevant HLA type. The ex vivo response was dominated by HLA-C-restricted CMV-specific TCR beta clonotypes, which also provided the single most frequent clonotype in two of eight donors.

At least ten counts were recorded for this clonotype. Its specific antigen is unknown. Qualities for individual bases were not recorded, and no much larger clone is one base off. Sequencing was performed on an Illumina HiSeq 1500. Starting from the raw public reads, TCRdb applied fastp trimming at Q25, assembled clones with MiXCR and retained in-frame beta chains. Every distinct CDR3 protein forms one entry, paired with its most common genes and DNA. In all, the sample holds a few hundred thousand distinct CDR3 sequences, and approximately 13% of those were seen once. The ten largest account for around 8.1% of the sample. Trimming costs V 0 bases and J 7 bases, and their ends lie 12 bases apart. The germline V gene gives CDR1 as LGHNA and CDR2 as YSLEER. The CDR3 covers 15 residues, taking in both the cysteine and the phenylalanine. Kept here is only the CDR3 DNA, which spans 45 bases and is read in frame from base 1.

The clonotype originates from a human donor in good health (CMV status not recorded). Some clones in this sample may be carry-over from other donors' samples. The sequence joins TRBV4-3 to TRBJ1-4; matching of 6 bases hints at TRBD1 as the D gene. Sequenced sample: PBMCs. CDR3 reads: CASSQDQGMGEKLFF. The nucleotide sequence reads TGCGCCAGCAGCCAAGACCAGGGGATGGGTGAAAAACTGTTTTTT.